Detailed here is one T cell receptor beta chain. The V and J ends lost 2 bases and 1 base respectively, with 12 bases between them. The V gene's germline CDR1 is MDHEN and CDR2 SYDVKM. The CDR3 has 16 residues. Sequencing used immunoSEQ multiplex PCR; TCRdb keeps in-frame clones, though not all of them. Altogether roughly 1,000,000 clones are present, roughly 74% being singletons, with the ten largest covering 0.61%. These data are taken from a study of shared clonotypes between healthy human individuals. The receptor was isolated from a man aged 18 to 29 in good health. Some clones in this sample may be carry-over from other donors' samples. The chain links TRBV28 to TRBJ1-5; D not certain. The sequencing sample was made of memory CD4+ T cells from PBMCs. Subset denoted: CD45RA-negative fraction. CDR3 residues: CASSLRQAVSNQPQHF. DNA of the CDR3: TGTGCCAGCAGTTTAAGGCAGGCAGTCAGCAATCAGCCCCAGCATTTT.